This TCR beta chain was found in a study of post-analysis software for immune sequencing data. Study findings and constraints: Several TRBV segments occurring more often in patients than controls included TRBV5-6, TRBV5-1 and TRBV20-1.

Unique molecular identifiers were built into the TCR beta cDNA libraries. MiXCR, applied by TCRdb to the PCR reads, yields one record per CDR3 protein. Here the sample spans a few hundred thousand distinct CDR3 sequences, under 55% being singletons. Germline V gene sequence: CDR1 SGDLS, CDR2 YYNGEE. CDR3 length: 14 residues. The ends were cut back, 4 bases at V and 4 bases at J, with 14 bases in the middle. This clonotype was observed a few times. The antigen remains unidentified. The chain couples TRBV9 to TRBJ1-2; D is possibly TRBD1 (6 bases). This TCR came from a girl between 10 and 17 years old with multiple sclerosis. Source material: blood. CDR3: CASSPPGQIYGYTF. The CDR3 DNA sequence: TGTGCCAGCAGCCCCCCCGGACAGATCTATGGCTACACCTTC.